This TCR beta chain is drawn from a study of shared clonotypes between healthy human individuals. Study summary: The donors, a couple of women and a few men, were aged 18 to 49. The study's findings and limits: Naive CD4 clonotypes overlapped across several donors at roughly 4.5%.

Naive CD8 cells were CD45RO-negative, positively selected for CCR7, excluding terminally differentiated effector memory CD45RA+ cells. The CDR3 is 13 residues long. Trimming shortened V by 0 bases and J by 3 bases, and 7 bases separated the two germline ends. Germline V CDR1 and CDR2: SGHNT, YYREEE (reference sequence). Measured with immunoSEQ multiplex PCR; TCRdb has only the in-frame clones, and not every one. Seen here are roughly 2.1 million clones, approximately 94% observed once, and the top ten hold under 2%. Comments on this clone: Its matching antigen is unknown.

The sequencing input was naive CD8+ T cells from PBMCs. The sequence derives from a man between 18 and 29 years old in good health. Some clones in this sample may be carry-over from other donors' samples. This chain joins TRBV5-4 and TRBJ2-7, with D uncertain. The CDR3 DNA is TGTGCCAGCAGCTTGGGGTCTTACTACGAGCAGTACTTC. It yields the protein CASSLGSYYEQYF. The whole variable domain, remainder taken from reference TRBV5-4 and TRBJ2-7, is ETGVTQSPTHLIKTRGQQVTLRCSSQSGHNTVSWYQQALGQGPQFIFQYYREEENGRGNFPPRFSGLQFPNYSSELNVNALELDDSALYLCASSLGSYYEQYFGPGTRLTVT.